This is a list of T cell receptor beta chains from one sample in a study of blood T cell repertoires in COVID-19. The protocol was immunoSEQ multiplex PCR, while the TCRdb copy is restricted to in-frame clones and leaves out a portion. The sample includes 85,000 to 95,000 clones, roughly nine tenths seen only once; the top ten take around 5.2%. Material for sequencing was peripheral blood. The receptors were sampled from a woman older than 75 with active COVID-19. Both conserved end residues are part of each CDR3. D genes are given only for firm matches. Size values are once, few and many counts, or a class for expanded clones, and some rows have none.

d_call,j_call,v_call,clone_size,cdr3_aa,cdr3_nt
.,TRBJ2-4,TRBV6-2/TRBV6-3,.,CASSRTVPKNIQYF,TGTGCCAGCAGTAGGACAGTGCCCAAAAACATTCAGTACTTC
.,TRBJ2-7,TRBV3-1/TRBV3-2,.,CASSQDRHTVYEQYF,TGTGCCAGCAGCCAAGATAGACACACGGTCTACGAGCAGTACTTC
.,TRBJ1-1,TRBV18,.,CASSPLIRQNTEAFF,TGTGCCAGCTCACCACTGATTCGACAGAACACTGAAGCTTTCTTT
.,TRBJ1-6,TRBV7-2,.,CASSLVRDYSPLHF,TGTGCCAGCAGCTTAGTCAGGGATTATTCACCCCTCCACTTT
TRBD2,TRBJ2-1,TRBV28,.,CASSYTGTSGSNEQFF,TGTGCCAGCAGTTATACCGGGACTAGCGGAAGCAATGAGCAGTTCTTC
TRBD1,TRBJ2-5,TRBV3-1/TRBV3-2,.,CASSPFRDRKETQYF,TGTGCCAGCAGCCCCTTCCGGGACAGAAAAGAGACCCAGTACTTC
.,TRBJ2-5,TRBV6-5,.,CASRRGGGAWETQYF,TGTGCCAGCAGGCGAGGCGGGGGCGCCTGGGAGACCCAGTACTTC
.,TRBJ1-5,TRBV19,.,CASSMGRGWRPQHF,TGTGCCAGTAGTATGGGGAGGGGCTGGAGGCCCCAGCATTTT
.,TRBJ2-1,TRBV6-5,.,CASSYSTRGDNEQFF,TGTGCCAGCAGTTACTCGACCAGGGGGGACAATGAGCAGTTCTTC
.,TRBJ1-2,TRBV29-1,.,CSVVQGPYYGYTF,TGCAGCGTTGTACAGGGTCCCTACTATGGCTACACCTTC
.,TRBJ2-7,TRBV5-6,.,CASSANGRDFYEQYF,TGTGCCAGCAGCGCGAACGGAAGGGACTTCTACGAGCAGTACTTC
.,TRBJ1-6,TRBV13,.,CASSSRVGSPLHF,TGTGCCAGCAGCTCCAGGGTCGGGTCACCCCTCCACTTT
TRBD1,TRBJ2-5,TRBV5-4,.,CASSLAGQGAETQYF,TGTGCCAGCAGCTTGGCTGGACAGGGGGCCGAGACCCAGTACTTC
.,TRBJ2-7,TRBV7-2,.,CASSLSRDSAYEQYF,TGTGCCAGCAGCTTAAGCCGGGACTCCGCCTACGAGCAGTACTTC
.,TRBJ1-3,TRBV24-1,.,CATSDRTNTIYF,TGTGCCACCAGTGACAGGACTAACACCATATATTTT
TRBD2,TRBJ2-7,TRBV7-2,.,CASSNRTSGRFFSSYEQYF,TGTGCCAGCAGCAACAGGACTAGCGGGAGGTTCTTCAGCTCCTACGAGCAGTACTTC
TRBD2,TRBJ2-1,TRBV5-1,.,CASSLSGRNNEQFF,TGCGCCAGCAGCCTTAGCGGGCGTAACAATGAGCAGTTCTTC
.,TRBJ2-2,TRBV4-1,.,CASSQEGRPGVTGELFF,TGCGCCAGCAGCCAAGAGGGGAGGCCGGGAGTCACCGGGGAGCTGTTTTTT
.,TRBJ2-7,TRBV4-3,once,CASSHLTGREQYF,TGCGCCAGCAGCCACCTCACAGGGCGCGAGCAGTACTTC
.,TRBJ1-2,TRBV4-1,.,CASSQDPGQLYGYTF,TGCGCCAGCAGCCAAGATCCTGGACAGCTCTATGGCTACACCTTC
TRBD2,TRBJ2-3,TRBV29-1,.,CSVEVPGVLAGPTDTQYF,TGCAGCGTTGAAGTTCCAGGGGTACTAGCGGGACCCACAGATACGCAGTATTTT
.,TRBJ1-1,TRBV14,.,CASRPHLNTEAFF,TGTGCCAGCAGACCACACCTGAACACTGAAGCTTTCTTT